One and the same sample provided the 6 T cell receptor beta chains below, sequenced in a study of T cells in Graves' hyperthyroidism and ophthalmopathy. RNA transcripts yielded amplified TCR beta CDR3 regions. During a first-round RT-PCR of the TCR CDR3, the HTBI primer set was used. TCRdb redid the calling of the multiplex PCR reads with MiXCR, one entry per CDR3 protein. Of almost 600,000 distinct CDR3 sequences in the sample, about 45% were seen once. The sequenced sample was peripheral blood or thyroid tissue (not recorded which). These receptors originate from a woman in her late teens or twenties with Graves' hyperthyroidism.

This clonotype showed up many times. This sequence joins TRBV4-1 and TRBJ2-7, with D unresolved. Trimming left V 4 bases short and J 3 bases short, with 10 bases between. From germline, CDR1 is MGHRA and CDR2 YSYEKL. The length of the CDR3 is 13 residues. The CDR3 region is CASSLGVDYEQYF. The CDR3 DNA is TGCGCCAGCAGCCTAGGCGTCGACTACGAGCAGTACTTC.

V is TRBV6-6 and J is TRBJ2-5; a possible D gene is TRBD1 (6 bases). Germline CDR1 is MNHNY and CDR2 is SVGAGI (reference sequence). V was clipped by 3 bases and J by 0 bases, with 11 bases between them. The CDR3 covers 15 residues. The CDR3 nucleotides are TGTGCCAGCAGTTATCAGGGGCCTAACCAAGAGACCCAGTACTTC. Translated: CASSYQGPNQETQYF.

In this sample, this clonotype turned up many times. The DNA of the CDR3 is TGTGCCAGCAGTTTAGGACCAAATTCACCCCTCCACTTT. Its translation is CASSLGPNSPLHF. The chain couples TRBV7-3 to TRBJ1-6, with D unclear. Germline assignment: CDR1 SGHTA and CDR2 FQGTGA. There are 13 residues in the CDR3. Trimming left V 6 bases short and J 7 bases short, with 10 bases between. Variable domain in full (rest from reference TRBV7-3 and TRBJ1-6): GAGVSQTPSNKVTEKGKYVELRCDPISGHTALYWYRQSLGQGPEFLIYFQGTGAADDSGLPNDRFFAVRPEGSVSTLKIQRTERGDSAVYLCASSLGPNSPLHFGNGTRLTVT.

This clonotype was counted ten times or more. The gene calls are TRBV20-1 and TRBJ1-2; the D gene is possibly TRBD1 (5 bases). Germline V CDR1 and CDR2: DFQATT, SNEGSKA (reference sequence). V gave up 5 bases and J gave up 6 bases, with 13 bases separating them. The CDR3 length is 12 residues. The CDR3: CSAVLWDHGYTF. The CDR3 DNA is TGCAGTGCTGTACTATGGGACCATGGCTACACCTTC.

As regards this clonotype: A read error may be the cause here, since a much bigger clone is one base away. The chain joins TRBV20-1 to TRBJ2-2; 9 bases are shared with TRBD2. This CDR3 has 13 amino acids. The V segment lost 6 bases and the J segment 3 bases; nucleotides outside the gene matches: 2. Germline loops: CDR1 DFQATT, CDR2 SNEGSKA (reference sequence). The CDR3 loop is CSAQRGDTGELFF. CDR3 coding DNA: TGCAGTGCCCAGCGGGGGGACACCGGGGAGCTGTTTTTT.

To note about this clonotype: A junction end diverges from the germline sequence, so it may reflect a read error. V and J are TRBV4-1 and TRBJ2-7, with D tentatively TRBD2 (6 bases). The CDR3 sequence is 15 residues long. Germline V CDR1 and CDR2: MGHRA, YSYEKL. In DNA, the CDR3 is TGCGCCAGCAGCCAAGAAGGAGGGAACAACTACGAGCAGAACTTC. Its translation: CASSQEGGNNYEQNF.